A single sample gave rise to the 8 T cell receptor beta chains below, sequenced in a study of cytotoxic CD8 clonotypes in ibrutinib-treated CLL. Some clones are missing from TCRdb's copy, which holds only in-frame ones; the method was immunoSEQ multiplex PCR. The top ten hold 4.6% of the sample, which has 150,000 to 200,000 clones, more than 80% seen once. Sample: PBMCs, taken after 24 months of ibrutinib treatment. These receptors were taken from a human donor with chronic lymphocytic leukemia.

The chain carries TRBV11-2 and TRBJ2-2; 8 nucleotides match TRBD2. The V segment lost 3 bases and the J segment 5 bases; nucleotides outside the gene matches: 14. The CDR3 has 18 residues. Germline V CDR1 and CDR2: SGHAT, FQNNGV. The CDR3, as DNA: TGTGCCAGCAGCTTTAAGCTGCGGGGGGCCGGAGGGACCGGGGAGCTGTTTTTT. This translates into CASSFKLRGAGGTGELFF.

The gene calls are TRBV5-6 and TRBJ1-2; TRBD1 is a possible D gene (5 bases). Germline V gene lookup returns CDR1 SGHDT and CDR2 YYEEEE. The germline V and J ends were trimmed by 4 bases and 7 bases, with 14 bases remaining between them. This CDR3 has 13 amino acids. CDR3 coding DNA: TGTGCCAGCAGCATCCCCGGGACGGTTGGCTACACCTTC. Translating gives CASSIPGTVGYTF.

V is TRBV30 and J is TRBJ1-1; unclear D gene. From germline, CDR1 is GTSNPN and CDR2 SVGIG (reference sequence). The CDR3 is 13 amino acids. Trimming took off 0 bases at V and 3 bases at J, with 8 bases between the two ends. CDR3 coding DNA: TGTGCCTGGAGTGTAGTTCAGTACACTGAAGCTTTCTTT. Translating gives CAWSVVQYTEAFF.

This clone has just a few counts. The gene calls are TRBV19 and TRBJ1-2, with no clear D. Germline V lookup: CDR1 LNHDA, CDR2 SQIVND (reference sequence). With 5 bases removed from V and 4 bases from J, the gap between germline ends came to 17 bases. The CDR3 runs to 15 residues. The DNA of the CDR3 is TGTGCCAGTAGTTTAGGCAGGAGCTTCAGCTATGGCTACACCTTC. Amino acids: CASSLGRSFSYGYTF.

The J gene is TRBJ2-7, the V gene TRBV30, with 8 bases matching TRBD2. The CDR3 consists of 16 residues. Trimming took 2 bases from V and 1 from J; bases not matched to a gene: 10. Per the germline V gene, CDR1 is GTSNPN and CDR2 is SVGIG (reference sequence). The DNA of the CDR3 is TGTGCCTGGAGTCACGGGGGCGGGGGGCGATCCTACGAGCAGTACTTC. Protein: CAWSHGGGGRSYEQYF.

The rearrangement uses TRBV7-9 and TRBJ2-7, with 7 bases matching TRBD1. This CDR3 is built from 13 residues. Germline lookup yields CDR1 SEHNR and CDR2 FQNEAQ (reference sequence). V lost 2 bases and J lost 7; bases outside the gene matches: 5. In nucleotides, the CDR3 is TGTGCCAGCAGCTTAACACCAGGGGGAGAGCAGTACTTC. It codes for CASSLTPGGEQYF.

This clone has only a few counts. J is TRBJ2-2 and V is TRBV11-2; D gene ambiguous. Germline V gene lookup returns CDR1 SGHAT and CDR2 FQNNGV. Trimming removed 0 bases at V and 10 bases at J, with 3 bases between. CDR3 size: 11 residues. The CDR3 spells CASSLEVELFF. The CDR3 coding sequence is TGTGCCAGCAGCTTAGAGGTGGAGCTGTTTTTT.

The chain recombines TRBV5-1 with TRBJ1-2, with D unresolved. The CDR3 is 15 residues long. V was cut by 4 bases and J by 4 bases, with 17 bases left in between. CDR1 and CDR2 from the germline V gene are SGHRS and YFSETQ. CDR3 amino acids: CASSDPLQSSYGYTF. The CDR3, as DNA: TGCGCCAGCAGCGACCCCCTACAGTCTAGCTATGGCTACACCTTC.